This passage covers 18 T cell receptor beta chains from one sample sequenced in a study of CD8+ T cells in alopecia areata. The treatment denotes: oral pan-JAK inhibitor, 5-10 mg twice daily. RNA was isolated and reverse transcribed to cDNA, the sequencing template. Profiling relied on immunoSEQ multiplex PCR, and the TCRdb table lists in-frame clones only, not all of them. The repertoire holds around 300,000 clones, with 60% as singletons. The sequencing here drew on CD4+ T cells sorted from blood, taken between weeks 51 and 54, from a patient treated with tofacitinib. The receptors stem from a human donor with alopecia areata.

The V gene is TRBV30, the J gene TRBJ2-3; D uncertain. The germline V gene has CDR1 GTSNPN and CDR2 SVGIG (reference sequence). The CDR3 runs 13 residues. V was clipped by 4 bases and J by 4 bases, with 12 bases between them. The CDR3 DNA reads TGTGCCTGGAATAGGTTCAGAGCAGATACGCAGTATTTT. This sequence encodes CAWNRFRADTQYF.

Comments on this clone: At the DNA level, this CDR3 is encoded by other sequences in the same sample as well. The genes are TRBV9 and TRBJ2-1; D tentatively fits TRBD1 or TRBD2 (5 bases each). CDR1 is SGDLS, CDR2 YYNGEE, per germline. The CDR3 extends over 15 amino acids. V was shortened by 3 bases and J by 0 bases, with 10 bases between the two germline ends. The CDR3 protein is CASSGAGSSYNEQFF. In DNA, the CDR3 is TGTGCCAGCAGCGGCGCAGGGAGCTCCTACAATGAGCAGTTCTTC.

This clone was counted between two and nine times. The V gene is TRBV29-1, the J gene TRBJ1-1, with D uncertain. Trimming left V 3 bases short and J 1 base short, with 9 bases between. This CDR3 contains 13 residues. The germline V gene encodes CDR1 SQVTM and CDR2 ANQGSEA. The CDR3 DNA is TGCAGCGTTGAGACTGGGAAGAACACTGAAGCTTTCTTT. Its translation: CSVETGKNTEAFF.

This chain connects TRBV29-1 to TRBJ1-4, with D unclear. The length of the CDR3 is 14 residues. Germline CDR1 is SQVTM and CDR2 is ANQGSEA. Between the trimmed V and J ends, which lost 5 bases and 0 bases, there was a span of 10 bases. The CDR3 coding sequence is TGCAGCGTTAGTCCGGGCCCAACTAATGAAAAACTGTTTTTT. Translation gives CSVSPGPTNEKLFF. The full variable domain, rest sourced from reference TRBV29-1 and TRBJ1-4, is SAVISQKPSRDICQRGTSLTIQCQVDSQVTMMFWYRQQPGQSLTLIATANQGSEATYESGFVIDKFPISRPNLTFSTLTVSNMSPEDSSIYLCSVSPGPTNEKLFFGSGTQLSVL.

The chain uses TRBV29-1 and TRBJ2-5; possibly TRBD1 for D (6 bases). The CDR3 length is 13 residues. The germline gives CDR1 SQVTM, CDR2 ANQGSEA. The V and J ends lost 8 bases and 2 bases respectively, with 15 bases between them. The CDR3 reads CSLRDNLQETQYF. In DNA form, the CDR3 reads TGCAGCCTCCGGGACAACCTTCAAGAGACCCAGTACTTC. Full variable domain (rest looked up from reference TRBV29-1 and TRBJ2-5): SAVISQKPSRDICQRGTSLTIQCQVDSQVTMMFWYRQQPGQSLTLIATANQGSEATYESGFVIDKFPISRPNLTFSTLTVSNMSPEDSSIYLCSLRDNLQETQYFGPGTRLLVL.

V gene TRBV6-1 combines with J gene TRBJ2-5; D remains unclear. In germline, CDR1 is MNHNS, CDR2 SASEGT. Trimming pared 1 base from V and 1 base from J, leaving 7 bases between. The length of the CDR3 is 14 residues. The CDR3 DNA reads TGTGCCAGCAGTGAAGAATGGAGCCAAGAGACCCAGTACTTC. This translates into CASSEEWSQETQYF.

This clone was observed a few times. The genes are TRBV7-2 and TRBJ2-2; D gene ambiguous. V was clipped by 9 bases and J by 4 bases, with 18 bases between them. This CDR3 spans 15 amino acids. The germline CDR1 and CDR2 sequences are SGHTA and FQGNSA. CDR3 sequence (DNA): TGTGCCAGTACCCGGGCACCAACGAGCACCGGGGAGCTGTTTTTT. Translation: CASTRAPTSTGELFF.

The CDR3 spells CASRRGDTFNQPQHF. CDR3 sequence (DNA): TGTGCCAGCAGAAGAGGGGACACGTTCAATCAGCCCCAGCATTTT. The rearrangement uses TRBV7-2 and TRBJ1-5; maybe TRBD1 (6 bases). The CDR3 runs 15 residues. Germline V gene lookup returns CDR1 SGHTA and CDR2 FQGNSA. V was clipped by 6 bases and J by 3 bases, with 15 bases between them.

This clone was observed a few times. The chain has TRBV2 and TRBJ2-7; 8 nucleotides align to TRBD2. V was pared by 4 bases and J by 13 bases, with 6 bases of the junction left unmatched. The CDR3 consists of 11 residues. The germline V gene has CDR1 SNHLY and CDR2 FYNNEI. The CDR3 DNA reads as TGTGCCAGCAGTGCAGGGACTAGTGATTACTTC. Translating it yields CASSAGTSDYF.

This clone has a handful of counts. The chain is built from TRBV11-2 and TRBJ2-1; D tentatively reads TRBD1 or TRBD2 (6 bases each). This CDR3 contains 14 residues. V gave up 2 bases and J gave up 6 bases, with 11 bases separating them. Germline V gives CDR1 SGHAT, CDR2 FQNNGV. CDR3 bases: TGTGCCAGCAGCTTATTCCCGGGGGCCAATGAGCAGTTCTTC. This sequence encodes CASSLFPGANEQFF.

The rearrangement joins TRBV4-1 to TRBJ1-5; no clear D. CDR1 and CDR2 from the germline V gene are MGHRA and YSYEKL. CDR3 length equals 14 residues. V dropped 1 base and J dropped 6 bases, with 10 bases sitting between them. The CDR3 DNA follows: TGCGCCAGCAGCCAAGTCATCGGCCTTCAGCCCCAGCATTTT. This translates into CASSQVIGLQPQHF.

This clone was counted at least ten times. V is TRBV2 and J is TRBJ2-5; D may correspond to TRBD1 or TRBD2 (5 bases each). V lost 7 bases and J lost 2, with 23 bases in between. Germline V gene sequence: CDR1 SNHLY, CDR2 FYNNEI. The CDR3 sequence is 17 residues long. CDR3 protein: CASMGRGTITHQETQYF. CDR3 bases: TGTGCCAGCATGGGACGGGGAACAATAACTCATCAAGAGACCCAGTACTTC. The variable domain in full, with the rest retrieved from reference TRBV2 and TRBJ2-5, is EPEVTQTPSHQVTQMGQEVILRCVPISNHLYFYWYRQILGQKVEFLVSFYNNEISEKSEIFDDQFSVERPDGSNFTLKIRSTKLEDSAMYFCASMGRGTITHQETQYFGPGTRLLVL.

The rearrangement joins TRBV5-1 to TRBJ2-5; D not resolved. The germline CDR1 and CDR2 sequences are SGHRS and YFSETQ. CDR3 length: 15 amino acids. V dropped 0 bases and J dropped 2 bases, with 11 bases sitting between them. The CDR3 loop is CASSLVSTPQETQYF. The CDR3 DNA reads as TGCGCCAGCAGCTTGGTCAGTACTCCGCAAGAGACCCAGTACTTC.

The chain combines TRBV7-9 with TRBJ2-7; 11 bases line up with TRBD2. Germline V gene sequence: CDR1 SEHNR, CDR2 FQNEAQ (reference sequence). V trimming: 10 bases; J trimming: 3 bases; junction bases outside the gene matches: 8. The CDR3 is made up of 14 amino acids. The CDR3 DNA reads as TGTGCCACCGAATCTAGCGGGGGGTTCTACGAGCAGTACTTC. Translating it yields CATESSGGFYEQYF.

The rearrangement uses TRBV30 and TRBJ1-2; possible D gene TRBD1, 5 bases. Per germline, CDR1 GTSNPN and CDR2 SVGIG (reference sequence). V lost 0 bases, J lost 8 bases, and 13 bases lay in between. The CDR3 extends over 13 amino acids. The CDR3: CAWSVSQGGGYTF. The CDR3 DNA sequence: TGTGCCTGGAGTGTATCGCAGGGAGGAGGCTACACCTTC.

This chain joins TRBV6-1 and TRBJ1-5; D is uncertain. CDR3 size: 14 residues. The germline V and J ends were trimmed by 6 bases and 4 bases, with 13 bases remaining between them. Germline V gene sequence: CDR1 MNHNS, CDR2 SASEGT. CDR3 sequence: CASRLWGGNQPQHF. CDR3 coding DNA: TGTGCCAGCAGACTCTGGGGAGGGAATCAGCCCCAGCATTTT.

The chain links TRBV5-6 to TRBJ2-5; 7 bases are a match to TRBD1. Germline CDR1 reads SGHDT; CDR2 reads YYEEEE. Losses at the gene ends were 5 bases for V and 2 bases for J; bases not matched to a gene: 6. CDR3 length equals 14 residues. This chain's CDR3 is CASSGPGQQETQYF. The DNA for the CDR3 is TGTGCCAGCAGTGGACCGGGACAGCAAGAGACCCAGTACTTC. Based on the CDR3 plus reference TRBV5-6 and TRBJ2-5, the full variable domain is DAGVTQSPTHLIKTRGQQVTLRCSPKSGHDTVSWYQQALGQGPQFIFQYYEEEERQRGNFPDRFSGHQFPNYSSELNVNALLLGDSALYLCASSGPGQQETQYFGPGTRLLVL.

The chain couples TRBV30 to TRBJ1-2, with D unresolved. The CDR3 has 13 amino acids. The germline CDR1 and CDR2 sequences are GTSNPN and SVGIG (reference sequence). Deletions cut 0 bases from V and 8 bases from J, with 13 bases between. The DNA of the CDR3 is TGTGCCTGGAGTGTACTAGGCGGAGTGGGCTACACCTTC. Amino acid sequence: CAWSVLGGVGYTF.